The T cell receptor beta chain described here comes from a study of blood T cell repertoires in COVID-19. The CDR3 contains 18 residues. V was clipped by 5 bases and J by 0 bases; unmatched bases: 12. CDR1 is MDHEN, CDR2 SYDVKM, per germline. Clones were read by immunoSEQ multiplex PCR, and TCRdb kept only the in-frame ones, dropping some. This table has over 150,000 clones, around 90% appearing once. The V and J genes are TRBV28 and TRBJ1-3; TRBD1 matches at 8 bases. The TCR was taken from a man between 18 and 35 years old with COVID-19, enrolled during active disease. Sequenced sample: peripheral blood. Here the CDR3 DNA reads TGTGCCAGCAGTCGGGCCGGGACAGGTATATTCTCTGGAAACACCATATATTTT. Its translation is CASSRAGTGIFSGNTIYF.